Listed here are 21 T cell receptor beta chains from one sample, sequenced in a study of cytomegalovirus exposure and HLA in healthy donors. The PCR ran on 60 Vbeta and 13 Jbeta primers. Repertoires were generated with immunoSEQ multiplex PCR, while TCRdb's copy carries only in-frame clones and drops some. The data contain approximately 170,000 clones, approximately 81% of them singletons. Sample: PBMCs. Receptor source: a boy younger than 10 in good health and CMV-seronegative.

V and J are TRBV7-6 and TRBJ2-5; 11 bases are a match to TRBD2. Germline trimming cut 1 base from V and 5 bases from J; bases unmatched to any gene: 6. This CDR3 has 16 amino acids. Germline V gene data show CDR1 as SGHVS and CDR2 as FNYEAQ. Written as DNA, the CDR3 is TGTGCCAGCAGCTTAGGCACTAGCGGGAGTAGGGAGACCCAGTACTTC. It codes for CASSLGTSGSRETQYF.

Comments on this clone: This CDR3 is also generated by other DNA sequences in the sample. The CDR3 here is CASSSRSPGRGSNSNQPQHF. The CDR3 DNA is TGTGCCAGCAGTTCTAGAAGTCCGGGCCGGGGTTCGAATAGCAATCAGCCCCAGCATTTT. The rearrangement links TRBV27 to TRBJ1-5; D remains ambiguous. Germline assignment: CDR1 MNHEY and CDR2 SMNVEV (reference sequence). This CDR3 spans 20 amino acids. The V end was cut by 4 bases, the J end by 0 bases, with 25 bases between.

DNA of the CDR3: TGTGCCAGCCTAGACAGGGGGCTCTCCTACAATGAGCAGTTCTTC. Amino acids: CASLDRGLSYNEQFF. The chain employs TRBV2 and TRBJ2-1; TRBD1 aligns across 10 bases. The CDR3 spans 15 residues. Germline loops: CDR1 SNHLY, CDR2 FYNNEI. V lost 8 bases to trimming and J lost 0 bases; unmatched junction nucleotides: 4.

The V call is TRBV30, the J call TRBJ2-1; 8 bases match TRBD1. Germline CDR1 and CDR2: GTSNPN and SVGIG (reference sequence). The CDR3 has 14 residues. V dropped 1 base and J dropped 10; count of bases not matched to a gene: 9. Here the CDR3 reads CAWSDGQGKDEQFF. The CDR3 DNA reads TGTGCCTGGAGTGACGGACAGGGTAAGGACGAGCAGTTCTTC.

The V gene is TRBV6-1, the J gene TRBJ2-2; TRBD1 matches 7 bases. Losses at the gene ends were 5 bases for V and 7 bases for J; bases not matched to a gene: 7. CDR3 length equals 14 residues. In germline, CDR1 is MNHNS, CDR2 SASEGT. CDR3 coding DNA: TGTGCCAGCAGTTATACAGGGGTTAGCGGGGAGCTGTTTTTT. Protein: CASSYTGVSGELFF.

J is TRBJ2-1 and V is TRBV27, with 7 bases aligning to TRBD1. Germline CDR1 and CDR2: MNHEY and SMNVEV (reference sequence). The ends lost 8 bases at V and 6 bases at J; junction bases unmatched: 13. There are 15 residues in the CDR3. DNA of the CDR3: TGTGCCAGCGGACTCAGACAGGGTCCCAGCAATGAGCAGTTCTTC. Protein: CASGLRQGPSNEQFF.

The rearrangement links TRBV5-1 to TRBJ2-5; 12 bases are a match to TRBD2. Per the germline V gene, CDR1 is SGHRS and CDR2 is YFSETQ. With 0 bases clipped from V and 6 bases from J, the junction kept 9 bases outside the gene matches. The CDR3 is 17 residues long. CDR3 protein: CASSLAASGGARQTQYF. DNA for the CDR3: TGCGCCAGCAGCTTGGCCGCTAGCGGGGGGGCCCGTCAGACCCAGTACTTC.

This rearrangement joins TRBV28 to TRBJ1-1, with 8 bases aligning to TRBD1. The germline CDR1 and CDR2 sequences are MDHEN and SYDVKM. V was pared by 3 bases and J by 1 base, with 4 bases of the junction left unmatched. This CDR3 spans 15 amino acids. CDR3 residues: CASSFGDRGNTEAFF. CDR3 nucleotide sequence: TGTGCCAGCAGTTTTGGTGACAGGGGGAACACTGAAGCTTTCTTT.

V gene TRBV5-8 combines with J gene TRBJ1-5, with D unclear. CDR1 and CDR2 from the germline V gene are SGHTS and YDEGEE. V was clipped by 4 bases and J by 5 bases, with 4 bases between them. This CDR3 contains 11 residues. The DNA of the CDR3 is TGTGCCAGCAGCCCTGATCAGCCCCAGCATTTT. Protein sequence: CASSPDQPQHF.

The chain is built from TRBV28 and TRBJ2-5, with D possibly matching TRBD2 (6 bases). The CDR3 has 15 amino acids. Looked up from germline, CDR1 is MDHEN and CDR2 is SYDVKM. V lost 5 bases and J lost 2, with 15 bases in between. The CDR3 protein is CASSTRRVYQETQYF. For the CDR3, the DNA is TGTGCCAGCAGTACTCGGAGGGTCTATCAAGAGACCCAGTACTTC.

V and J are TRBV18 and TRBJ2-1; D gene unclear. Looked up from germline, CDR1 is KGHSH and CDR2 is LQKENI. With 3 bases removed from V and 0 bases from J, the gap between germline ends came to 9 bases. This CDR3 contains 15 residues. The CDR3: CASSPARSSYNEQFF. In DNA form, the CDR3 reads TGTGCCAGCTCACCCGCGCGGAGCTCCTACAATGAGCAGTTCTTC.

The DNA of the CDR3 is TGTGCTAGCTACAGGACAGGGGGCCACGAGCAGTACGTC. Encoded protein: CASYRTGGHEQYV. V usage is TRBV2 and J usage is TRBJ2-7; 11 bases map to TRBD1. The V gene's germline CDR1 is SNHLY and CDR2 FYNNEI. The CDR3 is made up of 13 amino acids.

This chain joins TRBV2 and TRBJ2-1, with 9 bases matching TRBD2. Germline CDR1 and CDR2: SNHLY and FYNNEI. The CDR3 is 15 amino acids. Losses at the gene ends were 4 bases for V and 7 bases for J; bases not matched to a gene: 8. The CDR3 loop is CASSGDSGSGNEQFF. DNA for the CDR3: TGTGCCAGCAGTGGGGATAGCGGGAGCGGGAATGAGCAGTTCTTC.

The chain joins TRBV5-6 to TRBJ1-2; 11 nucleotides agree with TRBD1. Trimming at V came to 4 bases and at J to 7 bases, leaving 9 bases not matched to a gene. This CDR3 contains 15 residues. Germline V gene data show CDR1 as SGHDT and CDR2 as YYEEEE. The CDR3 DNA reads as TGTGCCAGCAGCGTCGCCGGGACAGGGGGAGGTGGCTACACCTTC. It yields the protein CASSVAGTGGGGYTF.

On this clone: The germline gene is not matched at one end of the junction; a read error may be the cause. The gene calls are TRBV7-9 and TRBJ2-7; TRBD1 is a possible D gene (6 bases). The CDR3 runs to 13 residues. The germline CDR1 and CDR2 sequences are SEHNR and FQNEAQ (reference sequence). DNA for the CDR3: TGTTCCAGCAGCTTAACAGGGAGCTACGAGCAGTACTTC. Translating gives CSSSLTGSYEQYF.

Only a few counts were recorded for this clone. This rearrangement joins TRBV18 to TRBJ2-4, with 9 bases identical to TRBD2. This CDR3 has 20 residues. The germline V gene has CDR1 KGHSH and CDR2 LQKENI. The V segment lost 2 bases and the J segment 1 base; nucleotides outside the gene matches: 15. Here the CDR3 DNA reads TGTGCCAGCTCACCAATAGGAGTCCACTTCGCGGGGGGGGCCAAAAACATTCAGTACTTC. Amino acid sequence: CASSPIGVHFAGGAKNIQYF.

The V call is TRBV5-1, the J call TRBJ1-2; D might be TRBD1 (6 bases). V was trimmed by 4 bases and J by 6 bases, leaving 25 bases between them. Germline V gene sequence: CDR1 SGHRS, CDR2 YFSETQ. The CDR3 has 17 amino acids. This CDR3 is CASSISGQQNLGDGYTF. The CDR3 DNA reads TGCGCCAGCAGCATATCAGGACAGCAAAACCTGGGGGATGGCTACACCTTC. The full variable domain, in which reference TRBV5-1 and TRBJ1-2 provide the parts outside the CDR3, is KAGVTQTPRYLIKTRGQQVTLSCSPISGHRSVSWYQQTPGQGLQFLFEYFSETQRNKGNFPGRFSGRQFSNSRSEMNVSTLELGDSALYLCASSISGQQNLGDGYTFGSGTRLTVV.

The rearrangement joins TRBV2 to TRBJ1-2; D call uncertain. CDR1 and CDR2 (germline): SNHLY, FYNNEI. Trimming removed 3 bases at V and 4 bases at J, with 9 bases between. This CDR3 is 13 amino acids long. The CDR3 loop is CASSEAVSYGYTF. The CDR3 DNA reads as TGTGCCAGCAGTGAGGCGGTTTCCTATGGCTACACCTTC.

CDR3 amino acids: CASSIRTSGRNEQFF. The CDR3 region has the DNA TGTGCCAGCAGCATCCGGACTAGCGGGAGGAATGAGCAGTTCTTC. The chain uses TRBV4-2 and TRBJ2-1, with TRBD2 matching over 14 bases. The CDR3 totals 15 residues. Germline values: CDR1 LGHNA, CDR2 YNFKEQ. V lost 5 bases, J lost 7 bases, and 4 bases stayed unmatched.

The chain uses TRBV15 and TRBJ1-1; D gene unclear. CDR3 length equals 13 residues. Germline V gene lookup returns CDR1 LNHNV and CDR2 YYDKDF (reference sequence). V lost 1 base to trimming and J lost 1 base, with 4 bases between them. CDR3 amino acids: CATSRVKNTEAFF. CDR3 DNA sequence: TGTGCCACCAGCAGAGTTAAGAACACTGAAGCTTTCTTT.

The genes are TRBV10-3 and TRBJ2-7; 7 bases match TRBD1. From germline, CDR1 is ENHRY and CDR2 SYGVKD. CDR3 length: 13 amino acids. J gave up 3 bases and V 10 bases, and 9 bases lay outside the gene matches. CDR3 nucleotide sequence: TGTGCCACTACTACCCGGGACAGCTACGAGCAGTACGTC. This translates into CATTTRDSYEQYV.